These T cell receptor beta chains were read from a single sample in a study of T-cell memory formation after mild COVID-19. TCRdb processed the 5' RACE reads anew with MiXCR; each CDR3 protein has one entry. The data contain fewer than 75,000 distinct CDR3 sequences, 9% to 15% of them singletons. Sequenced sample: PBMCs or a T cell subset sorted from them (not recorded which). These receptors were obtained from a man aged 18 to 29 who had mild COVID-19 (a few samples of this study predate the infection). Cell type and time point are not known. Both conserved end residues are trimmed from each CDR3. The D gene is left open where the match is weak.

v_call,j_call,d_call,cdr3_aa
TRBV6-5,TRBJ1-5,-,ASTPWVGSNQPQH
TRBV7-2,TRBJ2-5,-,ASSSGWETQY
TRBV28,TRBJ2-5,TRBD2,ASARGTSGGEETQY
TRBV9,TRBJ2-2,-,ASSVVGAGELF
TRBV20-1,TRBJ2-1,-,SASEVVRSEQF
TRBV12-3/TRBV12-4,TRBJ2-2,TRBD1,ASRRTGFAGELF
TRBV7-2,TRBJ2-3,-,ASSVDRSSTDTQY
TRBV5-6,TRBJ2-1,TRBD2,ASSRRGVYNEQF
TRBV6-2/TRBV6-3,TRBJ2-5,TRBD1,ASSYGDRDPETQY
TRBV7-9,TRBJ1-6,-,ASSFGGEGNSPLH
TRBV5-1,TRBJ2-3,TRBD2,ASRSLSGAPDTQY
TRBV12-3/TRBV12-4,TRBJ2-1,TRBD1,ASSPRDRGGNEQF
TRBV28,TRBJ1-1,-,ASSKIIDRNTEAF
TRBV7-9,TRBJ1-3,-,ASSFGQGNTIY
TRBV11-2,TRBJ1-3,-,ASSFHRLSGNTIY
TRBV20-1,TRBJ2-1,-,SAEAETYNEQF
TRBV7-7,TRBJ2-3,-,ASSYGFEDTQY
TRBV4-3,TRBJ2-2,-,ASSQEGSGELF
TRBV18,TRBJ1-2,-,ASSPDTTGGNAYGYT
TRBV2,TRBJ2-7,-,ASSEDWNPYEQY
TRBV12-3/TRBV12-4,TRBJ1-1,-,ASSFNLNTEAF
TRBV3-1,TRBJ2-2,TRBD1,ASSPGQGLITGELF
TRBV4-3,TRBJ2-1,-,ASSLRRGGAQRDEQF
TRBV10-3,TRBJ2-7,-,AIRRTDAYEQY
TRBV4-1,TRBJ1-1,TRBD1,ASSQGPAGGTEAF
TRBV6-6,TRBJ2-1,TRBD2,ASSAQAGGPNEQF
TRBV7-2,TRBJ1-5,-,ASSLAVNNQPQH
TRBV10-3,TRBJ1-1,TRBD1,AITSDREGNSF
TRBV6-1,TRBJ1-5,TRBD1,ASSEWTGLNQPQH
TRBV11-2,TRBJ2-7,TRBD1,ASSSTGGSNEQY
TRBV4-3,TRBJ1-2,-,ASSQDLWGGDYGYT
TRBV4-2,TRBJ2-7,TRBD2,ASSQETSGGYEQY
TRBV12-3/TRBV12-4,TRBJ2-3,-,ASSFGSTDTQY
TRBV29-1,TRBJ2-2,-,SVADTGELF
TRBV7-2,TRBJ1-1,-,ASSLQGGDTEAF
TRBV20-1,TRBJ2-5,-,SARDFKETQY
TRBV20-1,TRBJ2-1,TRBD2,SAGTSGGAGNEQF
TRBV20-1,TRBJ1-5,TRBD1,SATQGAGNQPQH
TRBV7-3,TRBJ2-3,-,ASSLSTREGDTQY
TRBV5-5,TRBJ1-5,TRBD1,ASSLHRGGIQPQH
TRBV5-1,TRBJ1-1,-,ASSLGPTGEGEAF
TRBV29-1,TRBJ1-1,-,SVAPGWGMNTEAF
TRBV20-1,TRBJ2-3,TRBD2,SVRLGRGAGDTQY
TRBV5-4,TRBJ1-1,TRBD1,ASSIGGQGEAF
TRBV25-1,TRBJ2-1,TRBD1,ASSEVQGDPYNEQF
TRBV24-1,TRBJ2-7,TRBD1,ATSDLTEQGARYEQY
TRBV6-1,TRBJ1-5,-,ASSEILAQPQH
TRBV7-2,TRBJ2-7,TRBD1,ASSPWTGSSYEQY
TRBV12-5,TRBJ2-3,-,ASGSPSTDTQY
TRBV3-1,TRBJ2-2,-,ASSRRTQSLGTGELF
TRBV24-1,TRBJ2-1,TRBD1,ATSDPGTGGNEQF
TRBV4-2,TRBJ1-1,-,ASSPLQGYTEAF
TRBV7-2,TRBJ2-7,-,ASTLIVRGGYEQY
TRBV27,TRBJ2-5,-,ASSQGKTQY